The entry below gives a single T cell receptor (beta chain) sequence along with its context. The sample comes from a study of blood T cells in healthy people across ages. Primers used in a second PCR of roughly 6 to 11 cycles were a sample-barcoded 5' primer and a J-beta primer mix. TCRdb called the 5' RACE reads again in MiXCR, with one record for every CDR3 protein. Of roughly 1,100,000 distinct CDR3 sequences listed, 25% are singletons. Germline CDR1 and CDR2: MNHEY and SVGAGI. This CDR3 has 12 residues. Trimming took 1 base from V and 6 from J, leaving 6 bases between them. Each sample used at least 6 million PBMCs. Total RNA, at least 6 micrograms per sample, was extracted from PBMCs. The data also belong to a second study, concerning T cells of mothers and their children. As that report states: Each child contributed 2.5 million to 3.5 million TCR beta CDR3 reads, while each mother contributed over 8.5 million.

The sequenced sample consisted of blood. This receptor was taken from a girl aged 2 to 10 in good health. The rearrangement links TRBV6-5 to TRBJ1-1; D gene uncertain. This chain's CDR3 is CASSYWGAEAFF. DNA of the CDR3: TGTGCCAGCAGTTACTGGGGAGCTGAAGCTTTCTTT.